This T cell receptor beta chain was sequenced in a study of blood T cell repertoires in COVID-19. As for the study in general: The origin of the acute and convalescent COVID-19 samples was the United States, Italy and Spain. Nucleic acid was either cDNA or gDNA, and it came from T cells, B-cell-depleted T cells, or PBMCs.

Original processing notes: Counts of nucleated cells, estimated from reference gene primer amplification, were obtained. Profiling relied on immunoSEQ multiplex PCR, and the TCRdb table lists in-frame clones only, not all of them. V and J calls and clone size follow that table, whereas D and trimming were derived from the DNA. The table shows 95,000 to 150,000 clones, with about 94% occurring only once. What was sequenced was peripheral blood. The sequence was collected from a man in his fifties or sixties with COVID-19, enrolled during active disease.

The CDR3 nucleotides are TGTGCCAGCAGCCCCTTTCGGGGGGCTAATGAAAAACTGTTTTTT. It specifies CASSPFRGANEKLFF. The rearrangement uses TRBV3-1 (or the pseudogene TRBV3-2) and TRBJ1-4; TRBD1 might be the D (5 bases). Germline CDR1 is LGHDT and CDR2 is YNNKEL (reference sequence). This CDR3 contains 15 residues. Trimming removed 4 bases at V and 3 bases at J, with 12 bases between.